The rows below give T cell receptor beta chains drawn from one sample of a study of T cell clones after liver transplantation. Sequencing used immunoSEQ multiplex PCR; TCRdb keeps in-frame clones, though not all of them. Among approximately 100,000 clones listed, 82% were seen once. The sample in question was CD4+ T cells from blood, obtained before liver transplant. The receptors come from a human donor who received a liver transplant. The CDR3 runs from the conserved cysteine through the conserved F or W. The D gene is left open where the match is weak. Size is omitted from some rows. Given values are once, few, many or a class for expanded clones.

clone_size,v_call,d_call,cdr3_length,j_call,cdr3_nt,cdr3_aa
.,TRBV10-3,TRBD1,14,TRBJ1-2,TGTGCCACTAGCCGGGACAGTCGAAACTATGGCTACACCTTC,CATSRDSRNYGYTF
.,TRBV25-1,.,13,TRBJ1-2,TGTGCCAGCAGCCTGGGGGCGGGCTATGGCTACACCTTC,CASSLGAGYGYTF
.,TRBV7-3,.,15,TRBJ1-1,TGTGCCAGCAGCTTACAGGGGACAATGAACACTGAAGCTTTCTTT,CASSLQGTMNTEAFF
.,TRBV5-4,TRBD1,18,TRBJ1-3,TGTGCCAGCAGCTTGGGCGGGACAGGGGGAAATACCGGAAACACCATATATTTT,CASSLGGTGGNTGNTIYF
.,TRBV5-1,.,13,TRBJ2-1,TGCGCCAGCAGAGACACCTCCTACAATGAGCAGTTCTTC,CASRDTSYNEQFF
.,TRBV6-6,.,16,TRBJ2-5,TGTGCCAGCAGTTACCAGGACGGACCTCGAGGGAAGACCCAGTACTTC,CASSYQDGPRGKTQYF
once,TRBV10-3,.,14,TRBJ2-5,TGTGCCATCAGTGAGCCCCAGGGGCAAGAGACCCAGTACTTC,CAISEPQGQETQYF
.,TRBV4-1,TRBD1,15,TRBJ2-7,TGCGCCAGCAGCCAAGCTGGGACAGTCCCCTACGAGCAGTACTTC,CASSQAGTVPYEQYF
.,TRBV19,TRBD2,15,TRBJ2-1,TGTGCCAGTAGTGGCTCTAGCGGGAGTCAAGAAGAGCAGTTCTTC,CASSGSSGSQEEQFF
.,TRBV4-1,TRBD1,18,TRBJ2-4,TGCGCCAGCAGCCAAGCGGAAAACAGGGGGTTAGCCAAAAACATTCAGTACTTC,CASSQAENRGLAKNIQYF
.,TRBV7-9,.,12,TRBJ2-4,TGTGCCAGCAGCTTATGGGGAGGCATTCAGTACTTC,CASSLWGGIQYF